The 8 T cell receptor beta chains presented below share a single source sample, sequenced in a study of neoadjuvant anti-PD-1 for oral cavity cancer. The data were produced by immunoSEQ multiplex PCR, yet TCRdb's version contains in-frame clones alone and is incomplete. This table holds 16,000 or so clones, around three fifths found once. The specimen comprised PBMCs, sampled before nivolumab (anti-PD-1) treatment. Every receptor here comes from a person aged 35-79 years with oral cavity squamous cell carcinoma.

By share, this clone counts as large. The V and J genes are TRBV28 and TRBJ1-2; D is unclear. Per germline, CDR1 MDHEN and CDR2 SYDVKM. The CDR3 loop spans 14 amino acids. The V gene lost 5 bases and the J gene lost 4 bases, with 14 bases spanning the gap. The CDR3 sequence is CASSAYLSGYGYTF. As DNA, the CDR3 is TGTGCCAGCAGTGCCTACCTCAGCGGCTATGGCTACACCTTC.

The rearrangement joins TRBV19 to TRBJ1-1; D is perhaps TRBD1 (6 bases). The V gene's germline CDR1 is LNHDA and CDR2 SQIVND (reference sequence). The CDR3 is made up of 14 amino acids. Trimming shortened V by 3 bases and J by 4 bases, and 12 bases separated the two germline ends. In DNA form, the CDR3 reads TGTGCCAGTAGTATGGGGGGGGGCCTCACTGAAGCTTTCTTT. It specifies CASSMGGGLTEAFF.

This clone showed up just a few times. The rearrangement uses TRBV6-1 and TRBJ2-1; D is undetermined. V lost 0 bases and J 1 base, leaving 10 bases between the germline ends. Germline lookup yields CDR1 MNHNS and CDR2 SASEGT. The CDR3 spans 16 residues. As DNA, the CDR3 is TGTGCCAGCAGTGAAGCCCAGGTGGGGTCCTACAATGAGCAGTTCTTC. This translates into CASSEAQVGSYNEQFF.

The chain carries TRBV10-3 and TRBJ2-3; 9 positions agree with TRBD1. Germline lookup yields CDR1 ENHRY and CDR2 SYGVKD. V dropped 4 bases and J dropped 2; count of bases not matched to a gene: 7. The CDR3 is 16 residues long. In nucleotides, the CDR3 is TGTGCCATCAGTGGAGGGGGACAGGGACCCACAGATACGCAGTATTTT. Translated, it gives CAISGGGQGPTDTQYF.

The rearrangement links TRBV10-3 to TRBJ2-1, with D possibly matching TRBD1 (6 bases). Trimming cost V 4 bases and J 6 bases, with 13 bases left between them. The CDR3 is 14 amino acids. Per germline, CDR1 ENHRY and CDR2 SYGVKD. The CDR3 DNA reads as TGTGCCATCAGTGTAAGACAGGATGGCAATGAGCAGTTCTTC. Encoded protein: CAISVRQDGNEQFF.

This clone is a singleton in its sample. The chain combines TRBV5-4 with TRBJ2-3; 8 positions match TRBD1. The germline gives CDR1 SGHNT, CDR2 YYREEE (reference sequence). Trimming cost V 4 bases and J 6 bases; bases outside gene matches: 7. There are 14 residues in the CDR3. The CDR3: CASSIRQGLDTQYF. CDR3 DNA: TGTGCCAGCAGCATAAGACAGGGGTTGGATACGCAGTATTTT.

V and J are TRBV6-5 and TRBJ1-2; weak D call: TRBD1 (5 bases). The CDR3 has 12 residues. Trimming took off 2 bases at V and 6 bases at J, with 7 bases between the two ends. The germline CDR1 and CDR2 sequences are MNHEY and SVGAGI. CDR3 protein: CASSYQGDGYTF. Here the CDR3 DNA reads TGTGCCAGCAGTTACCAGGGCGATGGCTACACCTTC.

This clone has a single count. CDR3 nucleotides: TGTGCCAGCAGCAGATCGACAGGGCGCATAGGAAACATTCAGTACTTC. Translating gives CASSRSTGRIGNIQYF. This chain joins TRBV7-8 and TRBJ2-4, with 7 bases lining up with TRBD1. V dropped 5 bases and J dropped 6; count of bases not matched to a gene: 13. This CDR3 contains 16 residues. In germline, CDR1 is SGHVS, CDR2 FQNEAQ.